This T cell receptor (beta chain) was identified during a study of T-cell reconstitution after alpha-beta-depleted transplantation in children. The study, taken as a whole, reports: After transplant, high TCRbeta diversity at day 60 in some patients arose from surviving recipient T cells and thymic progenitors. T-cell counts and diversity at one year following transplant were attributed mainly to newly produced T cells. By about two months after transplant, alpha-beta T cells reportedly arose from several hundred graft clones that had expanded.

This clonotype turned up a few times. Its antigen is currently unknown. Deletions cut 3 bases from V and 11 bases from J, with 10 bases between. There are 11 residues in the CDR3. The library targeted TCRbeta and was prepared with unique molecular identifiers. TCRdb called the PCR reads again in MiXCR, with one record for every CDR3 protein. The sample includes approximately 500,000 distinct CDR3 sequences, over 25% of them seen just once. The sample was PBMCs, taken before TCRalphabeta/CD19-depleted stem cell transplant. The V call is TRBV12-3 or TRBV12-4, the J call TRBJ1-1; a weak D match, TRBD1 (5 bases). This TCR derives from a boy under three years old with Wiskott-Aldrich syndrome, due to receive a stem cell transplant. CDR3 nucleotides: TGTGCCAGCAGTTTCGGGGGAATTGCTTTCTTT. Encoded protein: CASSFGGIAFF.